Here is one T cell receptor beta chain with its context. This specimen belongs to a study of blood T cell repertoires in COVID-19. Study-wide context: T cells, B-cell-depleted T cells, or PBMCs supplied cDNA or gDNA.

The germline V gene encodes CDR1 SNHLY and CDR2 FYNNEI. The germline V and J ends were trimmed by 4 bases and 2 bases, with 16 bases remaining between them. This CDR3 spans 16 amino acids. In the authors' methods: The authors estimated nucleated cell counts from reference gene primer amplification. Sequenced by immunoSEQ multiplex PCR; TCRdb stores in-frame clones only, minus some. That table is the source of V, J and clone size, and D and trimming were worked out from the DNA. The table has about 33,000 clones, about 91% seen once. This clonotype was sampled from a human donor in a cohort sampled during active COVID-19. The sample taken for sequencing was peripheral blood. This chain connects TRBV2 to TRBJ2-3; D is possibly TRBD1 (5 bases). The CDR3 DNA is TGTGCCAGCAGTGCTATCATCCAGGGTCTCACAGATACGCAGTATTTT. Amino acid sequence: CASSAIIQGLTDTQYF.